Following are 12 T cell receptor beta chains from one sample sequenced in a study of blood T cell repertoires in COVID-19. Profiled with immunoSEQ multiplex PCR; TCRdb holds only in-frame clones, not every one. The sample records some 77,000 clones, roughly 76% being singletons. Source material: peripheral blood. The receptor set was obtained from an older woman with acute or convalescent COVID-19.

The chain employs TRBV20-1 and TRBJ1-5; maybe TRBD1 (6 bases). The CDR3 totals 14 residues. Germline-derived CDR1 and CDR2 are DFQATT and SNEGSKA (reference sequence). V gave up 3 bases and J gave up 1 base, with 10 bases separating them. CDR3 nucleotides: TGCAGTGCTAGTGAGGGGGGGAGCAATCAGCCCCAGCATTTT. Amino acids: CSASEGGSNQPQHF.

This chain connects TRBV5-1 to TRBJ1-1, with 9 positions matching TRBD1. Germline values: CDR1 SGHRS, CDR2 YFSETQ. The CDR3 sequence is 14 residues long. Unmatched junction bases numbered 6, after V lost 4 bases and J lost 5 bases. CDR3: CASSPGQGGTEAFF. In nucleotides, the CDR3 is TGCGCCAGCAGCCCGGGACAGGGTGGGACTGAAGCTTTCTTT.

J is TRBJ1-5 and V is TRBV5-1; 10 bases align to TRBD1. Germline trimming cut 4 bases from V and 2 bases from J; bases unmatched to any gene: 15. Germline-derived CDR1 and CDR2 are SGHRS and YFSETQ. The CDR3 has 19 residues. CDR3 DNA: TGCGCCAGCAGCCCCCTATCCCGGGACAGGGGTCGGCGCAATCAGCCCCAGCATTTT. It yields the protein CASSPLSRDRGRRNQPQHF.

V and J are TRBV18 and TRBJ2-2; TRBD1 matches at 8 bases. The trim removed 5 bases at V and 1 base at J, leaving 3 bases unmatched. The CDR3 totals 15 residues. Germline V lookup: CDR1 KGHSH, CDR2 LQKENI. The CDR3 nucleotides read TGTGCCAGCTCAGGAGGACAGGGGAACACCGGGGAGCTGTTTTTT. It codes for CASSGGQGNTGELFF. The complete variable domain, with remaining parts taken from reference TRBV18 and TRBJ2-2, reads NAGVMQNPRHLVRRRGQEARLRCSPMKGHSHVYWYRQLPEEGLKFMVYLQKENIIDESGMPKERFSAEFPKEGPSILRIQQVVRGDSAAYFCASSGGQGNTGELFFGEGSRLTVL.

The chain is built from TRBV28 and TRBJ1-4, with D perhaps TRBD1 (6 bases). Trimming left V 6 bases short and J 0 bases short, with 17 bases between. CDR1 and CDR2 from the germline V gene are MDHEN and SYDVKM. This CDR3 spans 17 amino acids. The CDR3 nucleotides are TGTGCCAGCAGCGGGTCCGGGACACCTGCAACTAATGAAAAACTGTTTTTT. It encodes CASSGSGTPATNEKLFF.

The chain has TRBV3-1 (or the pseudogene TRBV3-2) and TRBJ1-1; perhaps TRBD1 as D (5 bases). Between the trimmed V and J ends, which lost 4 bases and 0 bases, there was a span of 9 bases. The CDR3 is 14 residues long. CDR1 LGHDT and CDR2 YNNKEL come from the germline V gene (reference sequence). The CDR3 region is CASSRGIMNTEAFF. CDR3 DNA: TGTGCCAGCAGCCGGGGCATCATGAACACTGAAGCTTTCTTT.

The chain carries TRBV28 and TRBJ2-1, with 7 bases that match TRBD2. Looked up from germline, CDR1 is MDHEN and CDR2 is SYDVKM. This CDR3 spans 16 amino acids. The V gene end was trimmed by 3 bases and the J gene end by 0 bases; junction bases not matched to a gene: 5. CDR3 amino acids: CASSFQTSPSYNEQFF. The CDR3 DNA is TGTGCCAGCAGTTTCCAGACTAGCCCCTCCTACAATGAGCAGTTCTTC.

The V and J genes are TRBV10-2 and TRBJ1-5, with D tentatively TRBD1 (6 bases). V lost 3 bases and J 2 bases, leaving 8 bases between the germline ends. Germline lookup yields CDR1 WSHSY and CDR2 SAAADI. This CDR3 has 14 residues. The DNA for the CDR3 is TGCGCCAGCAGTGAACCAGGGGGCAATCAGCCCCAGCATTTT. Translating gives CASSEPGGNQPQHF.

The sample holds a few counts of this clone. The CDR3 nucleotides are TGTGCCATCAGTGAGGGGCAGCCTAGCAATCAGCCCCAGCATTTT. It yields the protein CAISEGQPSNQPQHF. The chain links TRBV10-3 to TRBJ1-5; D is unresolved. The CDR3 sequence is 15 residues long. Germline assignment: CDR1 ENHRY and CDR2 SYGVKD. V was shortened by 2 bases and J by 0 bases, with 8 bases between the two germline ends.

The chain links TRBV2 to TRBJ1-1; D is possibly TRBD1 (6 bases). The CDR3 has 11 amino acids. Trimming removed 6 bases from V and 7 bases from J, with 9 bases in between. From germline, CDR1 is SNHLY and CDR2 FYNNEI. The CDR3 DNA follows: TGTGCCAGCAGGGGACAAAGTGAAGCTTTCTTT. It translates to CASRGQSEAFF.

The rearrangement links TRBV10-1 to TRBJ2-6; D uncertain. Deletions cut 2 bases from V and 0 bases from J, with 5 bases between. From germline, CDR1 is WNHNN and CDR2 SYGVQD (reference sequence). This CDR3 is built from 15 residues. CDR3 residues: CASSETGSGANVLTF. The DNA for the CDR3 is TGCGCCAGCAGTGAGACGGGCTCTGGGGCCAACGTCCTGACTTTC.

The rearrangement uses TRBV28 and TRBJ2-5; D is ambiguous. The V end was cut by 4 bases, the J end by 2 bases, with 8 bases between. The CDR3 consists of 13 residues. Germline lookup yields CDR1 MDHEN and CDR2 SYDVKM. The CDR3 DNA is TGTGCCAGCAGTTCCCCAGCGCAAGAGACCCAGTACTTC. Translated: CASSSPAQETQYF. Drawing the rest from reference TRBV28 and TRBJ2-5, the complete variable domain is DVKVTQSSRYLVKRTGEKVFLECVQDMDHENMFWYRQDPGLGLRLIYFSYDVKMKEKGDIPEGYSVSREKKERFSLILESASTNQTSMYLCASSSPAQETQYFGPGTRLLVL.